This T cell receptor beta chain was profiled in a study of blood T cells in healthy people across ages. Whole-study findings and limits: In older individuals, TCR beta diversity per million T cells was lower, falling roughly linearly with age.

A second PCR, run for about 6 to 11 cycles, used a sample-barcoded 5' primer plus a J-beta primer mix. TCRdb processed the 5' RACE reads anew with MiXCR; each CDR3 protein has one entry. The sample holds about 1.6 million distinct CDR3 sequences, roughly 32% seen once. Every donor gave roughly 9.6 milliliters of peripheral blood. Note on this clonotype: What it recognizes is unknown.

This CDR3 contains 18 residues. V gave up 2 bases and J gave up 0 bases; unmatched junction bases: 11. Germline lookup yields CDR1 SGHTA and CDR2 FQGTGA. This sequence joins TRBV7-3 and TRBJ2-3, with 7 bases aligning to TRBD2. The sequencing sample was made of blood. The receptor was derived from a woman aged 25 to 39 in good health. In nucleotides, the CDR3 is TGTGCCAGCAGCTTAGGGGATTATCAGCGGGGCAGCACAGATACGCAGTATTTT. It translates to CASSLGDYQRGSTDTQYF.